This note documents a single T cell receptor (beta chain) sequence. This sample stems from a study of OX40 agonist ivuxolimab in advanced cancers. Study-level background: Prior anti-PD-1, anti-PD-L1 or anti-CTLA-4 therapy did not bar entry, and about 38% had some.

Germline V gene data show CDR1 as SNHLY and CDR2 as FYNNEI. Deletions cut 1 base from V and 6 bases from J, with 9 bases between. This CDR3 contains 13 residues. The table came from immunoSEQ multiplex PCR; TCRdb's copy has only in-frame clones and leaves some out. The sample holds about 59,000 clones, nearly 85% seen once. This TCR came from an adult with an advanced solid tumor such as melanoma, head and neck, liver or kidney cancer. The chain recombines TRBV2 with TRBJ1-1; perhaps TRBD1 as D (6 bases). The sequenced sample was CD4+ or CD8+ T cells sorted from blood, obtained in a trial of the OX40 agonist ivuxolimab. The chain's CDR3 is CASSEGTAPEAFF. CDR3 DNA sequence: TGTGCCAGCAGTGAAGGGACAGCTCCTGAAGCTTTCTTT. Full variable domain (rest looked up from reference TRBV2 and TRBJ1-1): EPEVTQTPSHQVTQMGQEVILRCVPISNHLYFYWYRQILGQKVEFLVSFYNNEISEKSEIFDDQFSVERPDGSNFTLKIRSTKLEDSAMYFCASSEGTAPEAFFGQGTRLTVV.